The present TCR beta chain was sequenced within a study of blood T cell repertoires in COVID-19. The CDR3 is made up of 16 amino acids. Using immunoSEQ multiplex PCR, the repertoire was profiled, and TCRdb retains in-frame clones only, with some absent. The sample lists nearly 90,000 clones, around 72% occurring once. The receptor comes from a woman aged 80 or older with acute or convalescent COVID-19. The chain recombines TRBV21-1 with TRBJ2-3; the table's D call TRBD1 went unverified against the DNA. TRBV21-1 has pseudogene status. Sequenced sample: peripheral blood. In DNA form, the CDR3 reads TGTGCCAGCAGCAAGTATACCAGTGCTAGCACAGATACGCAGTATTTT. This encodes CASSKYTSASTDTQYF.